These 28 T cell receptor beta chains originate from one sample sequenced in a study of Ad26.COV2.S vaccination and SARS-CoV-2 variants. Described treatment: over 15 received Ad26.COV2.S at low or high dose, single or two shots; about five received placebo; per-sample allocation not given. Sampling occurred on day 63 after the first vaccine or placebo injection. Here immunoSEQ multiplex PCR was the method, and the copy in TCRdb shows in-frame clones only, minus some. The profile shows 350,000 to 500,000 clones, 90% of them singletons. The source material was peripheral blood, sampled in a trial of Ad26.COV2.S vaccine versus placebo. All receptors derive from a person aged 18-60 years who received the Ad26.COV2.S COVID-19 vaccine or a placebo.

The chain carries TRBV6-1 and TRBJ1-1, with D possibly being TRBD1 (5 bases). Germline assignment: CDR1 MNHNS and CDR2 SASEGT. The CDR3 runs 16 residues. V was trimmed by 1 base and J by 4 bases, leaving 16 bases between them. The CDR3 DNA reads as TGTGCCAGCAGTGAAGTCCCCTCAGGGAGGGGCACTGAAGCTTTCTTT. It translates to CASSEVPSGRGTEAFF.

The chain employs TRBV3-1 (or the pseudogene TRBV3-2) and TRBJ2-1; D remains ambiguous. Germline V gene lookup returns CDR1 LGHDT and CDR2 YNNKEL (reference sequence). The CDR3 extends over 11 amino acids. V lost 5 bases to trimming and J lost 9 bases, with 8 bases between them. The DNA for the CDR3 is TGTGCCAGCAGCGCCCAGATTGAGCAGTTCTTC. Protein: CASSAQIEQFF.

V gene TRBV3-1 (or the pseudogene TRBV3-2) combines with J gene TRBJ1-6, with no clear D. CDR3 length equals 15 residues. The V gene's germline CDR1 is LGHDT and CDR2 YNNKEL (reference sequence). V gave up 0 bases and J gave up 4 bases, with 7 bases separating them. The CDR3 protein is CASSQDRLYNSPLHF. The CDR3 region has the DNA TGTGCCAGCAGCCAAGATCGCCTTTATAATTCACCCCTCCACTTT.

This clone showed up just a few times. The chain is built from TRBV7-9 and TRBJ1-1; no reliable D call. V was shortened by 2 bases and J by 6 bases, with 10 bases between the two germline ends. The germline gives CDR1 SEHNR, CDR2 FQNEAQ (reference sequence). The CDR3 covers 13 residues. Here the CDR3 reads CASSLLMESEAFF. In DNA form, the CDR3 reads TGTGCCAGCAGCTTATTGATGGAATCTGAAGCTTTCTTT.

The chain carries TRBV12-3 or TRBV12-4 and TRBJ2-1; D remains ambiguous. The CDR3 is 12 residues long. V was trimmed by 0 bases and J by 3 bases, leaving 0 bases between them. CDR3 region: CASSLAYNEQFF. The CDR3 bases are TGTGCCAGCAGTTTAGCCTACAATGAGCAGTTCTTC.

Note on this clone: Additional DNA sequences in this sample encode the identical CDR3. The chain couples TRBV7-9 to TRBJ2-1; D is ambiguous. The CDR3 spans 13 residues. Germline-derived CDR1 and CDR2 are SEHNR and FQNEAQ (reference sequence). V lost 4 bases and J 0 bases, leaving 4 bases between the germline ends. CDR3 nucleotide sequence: TGTGCCAGCAGCTCAGACTCCTACAATGAGCAGTTCTTC. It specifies CASSSDSYNEQFF.

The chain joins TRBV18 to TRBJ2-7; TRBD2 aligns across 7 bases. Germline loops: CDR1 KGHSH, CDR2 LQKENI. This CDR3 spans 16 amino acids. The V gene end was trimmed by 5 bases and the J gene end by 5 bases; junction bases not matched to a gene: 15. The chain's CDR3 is CASSSRNGLEADEQYF. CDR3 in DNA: TGTGCCAGCTCATCGAGAAACGGACTAGAGGCTGACGAGCAGTACTTC.

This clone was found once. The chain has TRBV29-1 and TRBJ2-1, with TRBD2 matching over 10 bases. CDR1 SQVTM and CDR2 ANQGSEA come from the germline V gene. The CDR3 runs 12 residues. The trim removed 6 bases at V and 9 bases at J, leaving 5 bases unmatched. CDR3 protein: CSVWASGGEQFF. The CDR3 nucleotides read TGCAGCGTGTGGGCTAGCGGGGGTGAGCAGTTCTTC.

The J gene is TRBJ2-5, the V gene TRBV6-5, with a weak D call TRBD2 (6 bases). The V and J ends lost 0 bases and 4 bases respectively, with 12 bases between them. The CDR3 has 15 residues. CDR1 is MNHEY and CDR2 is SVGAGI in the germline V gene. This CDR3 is CASSYSRQGGETQYF. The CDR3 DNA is TGTGCCAGCAGTTACTCAAGGCAGGGAGGAGAGACCCAGTACTTC.

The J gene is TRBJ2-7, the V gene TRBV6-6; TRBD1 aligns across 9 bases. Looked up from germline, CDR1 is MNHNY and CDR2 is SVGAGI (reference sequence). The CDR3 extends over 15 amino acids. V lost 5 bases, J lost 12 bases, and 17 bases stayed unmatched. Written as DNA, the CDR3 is TGTGCCAGCAGTCTATCCACAGGGGGCGTTAAGGGCTGGTACTTC. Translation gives CASSLSTGGVKGWYF.

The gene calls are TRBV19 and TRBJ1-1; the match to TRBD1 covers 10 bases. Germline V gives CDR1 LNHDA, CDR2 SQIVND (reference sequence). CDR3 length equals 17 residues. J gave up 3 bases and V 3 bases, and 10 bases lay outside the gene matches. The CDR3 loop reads CASSMTRDRGMYTEAFF. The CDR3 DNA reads TGTGCCAGTAGTATGACCCGGGACAGGGGAATGTACACTGAAGCTTTCTTT.

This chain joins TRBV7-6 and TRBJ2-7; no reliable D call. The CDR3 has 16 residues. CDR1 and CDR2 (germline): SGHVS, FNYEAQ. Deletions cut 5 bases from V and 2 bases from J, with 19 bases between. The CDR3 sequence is CASSPLTTVSAYEQYF. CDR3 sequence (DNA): TGTGCCAGCAGCCCTCTTACGACCGTCTCGGCCTACGAGCAGTACTTC. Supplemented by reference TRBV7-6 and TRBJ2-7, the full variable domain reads GAGVSQSPRYKVTKRGQDVALRCDPISGHVSLYWYRQALGQGPEFLTYFNYEAQQDKSGLPNDRFSAERPEGSISTLTIQRTEQRDSAMYRCASSPLTTVSAYEQYFGPGTRLTVT.

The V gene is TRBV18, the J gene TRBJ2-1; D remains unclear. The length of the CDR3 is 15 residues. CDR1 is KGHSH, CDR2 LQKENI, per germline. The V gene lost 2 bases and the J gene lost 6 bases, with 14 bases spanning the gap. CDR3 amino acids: CASSPSLHGPNEQFF. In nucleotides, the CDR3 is TGTGCCAGCTCACCATCGTTGCACGGACCCAATGAGCAGTTCTTC.

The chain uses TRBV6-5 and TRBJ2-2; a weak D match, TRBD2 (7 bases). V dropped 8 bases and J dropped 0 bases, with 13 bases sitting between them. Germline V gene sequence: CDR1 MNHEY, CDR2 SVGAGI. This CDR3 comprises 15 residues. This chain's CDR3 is CASGGASANTGELFF. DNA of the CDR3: TGTGCCAGCGGGGGGGCTAGCGCGAACACCGGGGAGCTGTTTTTT.

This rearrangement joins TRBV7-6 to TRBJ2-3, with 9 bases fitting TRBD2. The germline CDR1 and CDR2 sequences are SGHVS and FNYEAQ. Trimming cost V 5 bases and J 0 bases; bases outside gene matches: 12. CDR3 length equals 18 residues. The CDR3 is CASSLIMREGISTDTQYF. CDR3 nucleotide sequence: TGTGCCAGCAGCCTCATAATGCGGGAGGGGATTAGCACAGATACGCAGTATTTT.

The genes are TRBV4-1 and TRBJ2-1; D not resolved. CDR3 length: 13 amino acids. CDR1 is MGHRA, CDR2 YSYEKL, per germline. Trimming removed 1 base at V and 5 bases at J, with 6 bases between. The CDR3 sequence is CASSQGINNEQFF. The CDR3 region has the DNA TGCGCCAGCAGCCAAGGTATAAACAATGAGCAGTTCTTC.

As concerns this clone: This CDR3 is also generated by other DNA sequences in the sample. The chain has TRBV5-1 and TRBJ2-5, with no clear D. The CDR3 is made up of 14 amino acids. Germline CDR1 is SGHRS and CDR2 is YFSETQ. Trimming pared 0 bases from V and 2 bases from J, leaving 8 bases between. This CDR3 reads CASSLAGRQETQYF. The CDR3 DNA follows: TGCGCCAGCAGCTTGGCGGGCAGACAAGAGACCCAGTACTTC.

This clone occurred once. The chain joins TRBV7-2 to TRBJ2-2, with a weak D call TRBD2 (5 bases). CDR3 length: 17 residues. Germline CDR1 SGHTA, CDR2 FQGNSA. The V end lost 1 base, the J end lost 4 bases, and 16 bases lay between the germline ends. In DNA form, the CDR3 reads TGTGCCAGCAGCTTAGGGCCCAAAGCGGTGGTCACCGGGGAGCTGTTTTTT. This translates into CASSLGPKAVVTGELFF.

This CDR3 reads CASSQSSGRYPSYEQYF. The DNA of the CDR3 is TGCGCCAGCAGCCAATCAAGCGGGCGCTATCCCTCCTACGAGCAGTACTTC. The rearrangement uses TRBV4-1 and TRBJ2-7; D is perhaps TRBD2 (6 bases). The germline CDR1 and CDR2 sequences are MGHRA and YSYEKL. The CDR3 spans 17 residues. V was cut by 2 bases and J by 0 bases, with 17 bases left in between.

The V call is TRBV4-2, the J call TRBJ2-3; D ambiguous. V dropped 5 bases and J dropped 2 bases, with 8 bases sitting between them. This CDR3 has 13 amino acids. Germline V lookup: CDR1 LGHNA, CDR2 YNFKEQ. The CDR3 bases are TGTGCCAGCAGCGAAGCTTCCACAGATACGCAGTATTTT. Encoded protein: CASSEASTDTQYF.

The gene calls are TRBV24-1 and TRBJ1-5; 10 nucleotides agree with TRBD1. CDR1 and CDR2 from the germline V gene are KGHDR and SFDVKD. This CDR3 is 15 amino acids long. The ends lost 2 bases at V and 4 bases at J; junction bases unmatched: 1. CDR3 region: CATSDSGQGNQPQHF. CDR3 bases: TGTGCCACCAGTGATTCGGGACAGGGGAATCAGCCCCAGCATTTT.

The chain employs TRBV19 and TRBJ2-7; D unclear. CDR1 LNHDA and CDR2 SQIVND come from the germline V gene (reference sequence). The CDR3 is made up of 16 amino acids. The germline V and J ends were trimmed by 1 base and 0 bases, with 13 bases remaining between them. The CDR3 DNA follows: TGTGCCAGTAGTATAGTTCGGTCGTCCAGCTCCTACGAGCAGTACTTC. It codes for CASSIVRSSSSYEQYF. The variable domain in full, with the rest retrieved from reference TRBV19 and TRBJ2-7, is DGGITQSPKYLFRKEGQNVTLSCEQNLNHDAMYWYRQDPGQGLRLIYYSQIVNDFQKGDIAEGYSVSREKKESFPLTVTSAQKNPTAFYLCASSIVRSSSSYEQYFGPGTRLTVT.

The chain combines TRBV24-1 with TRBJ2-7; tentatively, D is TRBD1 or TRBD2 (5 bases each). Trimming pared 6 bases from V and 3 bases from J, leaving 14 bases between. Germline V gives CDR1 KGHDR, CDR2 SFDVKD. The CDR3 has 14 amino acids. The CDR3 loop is CATSRGPEGYEQYF. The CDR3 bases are TGTGCCACCAGTCGGGGACCCGAGGGCTACGAGCAGTACTTC.

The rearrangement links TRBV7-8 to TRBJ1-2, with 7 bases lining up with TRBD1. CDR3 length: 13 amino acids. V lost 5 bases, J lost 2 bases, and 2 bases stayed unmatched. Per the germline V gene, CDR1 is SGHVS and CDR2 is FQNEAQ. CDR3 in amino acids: CASSRGGNYGYTF. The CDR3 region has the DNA TGTGCCAGCAGCCGAGGGGGCAACTATGGCTACACCTTC.

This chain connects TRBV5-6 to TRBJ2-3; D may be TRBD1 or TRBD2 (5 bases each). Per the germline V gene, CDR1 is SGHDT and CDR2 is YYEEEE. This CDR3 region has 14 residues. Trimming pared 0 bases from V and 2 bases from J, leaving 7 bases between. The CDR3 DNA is TGTGCCAGCAGCTTGGGGGGGTCCACAGATACGCAGTATTTT. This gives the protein CASSLGGSTDTQYF.

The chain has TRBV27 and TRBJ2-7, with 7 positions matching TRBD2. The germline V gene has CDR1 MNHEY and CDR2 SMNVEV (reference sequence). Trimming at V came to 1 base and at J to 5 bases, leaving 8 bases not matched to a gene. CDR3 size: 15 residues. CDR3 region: CASSLWASGRDEQYF. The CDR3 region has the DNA TGTGCCAGCAGTTTATGGGCTAGCGGTAGGGACGAGCAGTACTTC.

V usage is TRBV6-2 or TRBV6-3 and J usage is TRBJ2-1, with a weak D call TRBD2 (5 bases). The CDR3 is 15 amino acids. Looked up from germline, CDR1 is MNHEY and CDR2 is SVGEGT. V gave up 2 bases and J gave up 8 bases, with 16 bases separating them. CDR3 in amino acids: CASSYGVGDWDEQFF. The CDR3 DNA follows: TGTGCCAGCAGTTACGGCGTGGGAGATTGGGATGAGCAGTTCTTC.

Here the CDR3 reads CASSLSLEAFF. Here the CDR3 DNA reads TGTGCCAGCTCTCTATCCCTTGAAGCTTTCTTT. V usage is TRBV12-3 or TRBV12-4 and J usage is TRBJ1-1; D is unclear. This CDR3 has 11 residues. V was pared by 8 bases and J by 7 bases, with 11 bases between.